This is a list of T cell receptor beta chains from one sample in a study of blood T cell repertoires in COVID-19. Using immunoSEQ multiplex PCR, the repertoire was profiled, and TCRdb retains in-frame clones only, with some absent. The sample yields some 200,000 clones, roughly 86% seen once. The material sequenced was peripheral blood. Receptors were obtained from a woman aged 40 to 50 with acute or convalescent COVID-19. The conserved cysteine and the conserved F or W are not part of the CDR3 here. Each record gives: J gene, V gene, CDR3 protein.

J gene: TRBJ2-3
V gene: TRBV1
CDR3 protein: TSSRDRGLDTQY

J gene: TRBJ1-2
V gene: TRBV2
CDR3 protein: ASTPFGTGANYGYT

J gene: TRBJ2-3
V gene: TRBV24-1
CDR3 protein: ATIDWTDTQY

J gene: TRBJ2-2
V gene: TRBV5-4
CDR3 protein: ASSTGGTGVSTGELF

J gene: TRBJ1-3
V gene: TRBV23-1
CDR3 protein: ASTTHSGNTIY

J gene: TRBJ2-7
V gene: TRBV6-2/TRBV6-3
CDR3 protein: ASSYSMGLADSYEQY

J gene: TRBJ2-7
V gene: TRBV27
CDR3 protein: ASSFITPTGVPYEQY

J gene: TRBJ1-2
V gene: TRBV29-1
CDR3 protein: SVEDRRRQTYGYT

J gene: TRBJ2-7
V gene: TRBV19
CDR3 protein: ASTFSRGRGEQY

J gene: TRBJ2-3
V gene: TRBV5-6
CDR3 protein: ASRPGFVDTQY

J gene: TRBJ2-7
V gene: TRBV12-3/TRBV12-4
CDR3 protein: ASSSGGASKY

J gene: TRBJ1-5
V gene: TRBV12-2
CDR3 protein: ASRLGGRGNQPQH